The clone carrying this T cell receptor (beta chain) showed up just once. Its antigen remains unidentified. V dropped 8 bases and J dropped 1 base, with 20 bases sitting between them. Germline values: CDR1 MNHEY, CDR2 SVGAGI. CDR3 size: 16 residues. This sample stems from a study of blood T cells in healthy people across ages. Study results and caveats: Whereas aged donors had fewer naive CD4+ cells, long-lived donors had more of them and higher diversity.

The second PCR ran about 6 to 11 cycles with a sample-barcoded 5' primer and J-beta primers. MiXCR, run by TCRdb on the 5' RACE reads, gives a single entry per CDR3 protein. The repertoire holds hundreds of thousands of distinct CDR3 sequences, with roughly 50% as singletons. The specimen sequenced was blood. The chain couples TRBV6-5 to TRBJ2-5, with D possibly TRBD1 on 7 matching bases. The source of this sequence is a man older than 75 in good health. In nucleotides, the CDR3 is TGTGCCAGCGCTGCGACGGCAGGGGGGTTCCAAGAGACCCAGTACTTC. Translated: CASAATAGGFQETQYF.